What follows are 21 T cell receptor beta chains derived from one specimen sequenced in a study of cytomegalovirus exposure and HLA in healthy donors. The PCR contained 60 Vbeta and 13 Jbeta primers. Libraries were prepared by immunoSEQ multiplex PCR; TCRdb keeps only in-frame clonotypes and omits some of them. Its table lists about 140,000 clones. Sequenced: PBMCs. The receptors derive from a woman aged 18-35 years in good health and CMV-seronegative.

The rearrangement uses TRBV2 and TRBJ2-7; possible D gene TRBD2, 7 bases. Trimming took 5 bases from V and 2 from J, leaving 13 bases between them. Germline V CDR1 and CDR2: SNHLY, FYNNEI. This CDR3 has 14 residues. The CDR3 loop reads CASSRGGGPYEQYF. CDR3 coding DNA: TGTGCCAGCAGTCGGGGCGGGGGCCCCTACGAGCAGTACTTC.

This chain links TRBV15 with TRBJ1-2; D is ambiguous. The germline gives CDR1 LNHNV, CDR2 YYDKDF (reference sequence). Trimming removed 0 bases from V and 8 bases from J, with 13 bases in between. This CDR3 is 14 amino acids long. The CDR3 sequence: CATSRDIHGEGYTF. Here the CDR3 DNA reads TGTGCCACCAGCAGAGATATCCATGGGGAGGGCTACACCTTC.

The J gene is TRBJ2-7, the V gene TRBV11-3; 7 bases agree with TRBD2. Unmatched junction bases numbered 5, after V lost 5 bases and J lost 10 bases. This CDR3 is 11 amino acids long. CDR1 is SGHNT, CDR2 YENEEA, per germline. CDR3: CASSSSGIQYV. CDR3 in DNA: TGTGCCAGCAGCAGCAGCGGGATACAGTACGTC.

With respect to this clone: The sample has other DNA sequences that encode this CDR3 too. The CDR3: CASSLAGGTETQYF. As DNA, the CDR3 is TGTGCCAGCAGCTTAGCAGGGGGCACGGAGACCCAGTACTTC. The chain recombines TRBV7-9 with TRBJ2-5; 7 bases match TRBD1. This CDR3 comprises 14 residues. Germline V CDR1 and CDR2: SEHNR, FQNEAQ (reference sequence). V lost 0 bases, J lost 5 bases, and 3 bases stayed unmatched. Combining the CDR3 with reference TRBV7-9 and TRBJ2-5 gives the whole variable domain DTGVSQNPRHKITKRGQNVTFRCDPISEHNRLYWYRQTLGQGPEFLTYFQNEAQLEKSRLLSDRFSAERPKGSFSTLEIQRTEQGDSAMYLCASSLAGGTETQYFGPGTRLLVL.

V is TRBV4-2 and J is TRBJ1-4, with 7 bases identical to TRBD1. Trimming took 2 bases from V and 2 from J; bases not matched to a gene: 5. The length of the CDR3 is 16 residues. Germline V gene lookup returns CDR1 LGHNA and CDR2 YNFKEQ. The CDR3 bases are TGTGCCAGCAGCCAACGAGGACAGGCCACTAATGAAAAACTGTTTTTT. This translates into CASSQRGQATNEKLFF.

The genes are TRBV5-1 and TRBJ2-3; TRBD1 is a possible D gene (5 bases). Trimming pared 0 bases from V and 1 base from J, leaving 12 bases between. The CDR3 is made up of 16 amino acids. CDR1 SGHRS and CDR2 YFSETQ come from the germline V gene. The CDR3 coding sequence is TGCGCCAGCAGCTTGGAAGGCAGGGCTGGCACAGATACGCAGTATTTT. Residues: CASSLEGRAGTDTQYF.

J is TRBJ2-1 and V is TRBV5-4; possibly TRBD2 for D (6 bases). Germline lookup yields CDR1 SGHNT and CDR2 YYREEE (reference sequence). There are 15 residues in the CDR3. The V and J ends lost 0 bases and 6 bases respectively, with 13 bases between them. CDR3 coding DNA: TGTGCCAGCAGCTTGGATTCGGGAGTGGGCAATGAGCAGTTCTTC. Encoded protein: CASSLDSGVGNEQFF.

CDR3 sequence (DNA): TGTGCCAGCCGACACAGGGGGCGCCGCGTCGAGCAGTACTTC. Amino acid sequence: CASRHRGRRVEQYF. The gene calls are TRBV5-6 and TRBJ2-7, with TRBD1 identical over 9 bases. The CDR3 extends over 14 amino acids. Germline assignment: CDR1 SGHDT and CDR2 YYEEEE. V lost 7 bases to trimming and J lost 6 bases; unmatched junction nucleotides: 11.

V gene TRBV29-1 combines with J gene TRBJ1-1; 7 bases line up with TRBD1. V lost 7 bases, J lost 0 bases, and 8 bases stayed unmatched. The CDR3 runs 14 residues. The germline V gene has CDR1 SQVTM and CDR2 ANQGSEA. The CDR3 DNA follows: TGCAGCGCAGAGACAGGGCCGGTGAACACTGAAGCTTTCTTT. Protein product: CSAETGPVNTEAFF.

The chain uses TRBV7-2 and TRBJ2-7; the match to TRBD1 covers 9 bases. J gave up 4 bases and V 5 bases, and 9 bases lay outside the gene matches. The germline V gene encodes CDR1 SGHTA and CDR2 FQGNSA. CDR3 length: 15 amino acids. This CDR3 is CASSTAGQGRYEQYF. Written as DNA, the CDR3 is TGTGCCAGCAGCACGGCCGGACAGGGGCGGTACGAGCAGTACTTC.

The chain has TRBV7-9 and TRBJ2-3, with a weak D call TRBD2 (6 bases). This CDR3 region has 15 residues. Germline CDR1 and CDR2: SEHNR and FQNEAQ (reference sequence). Trimming shortened V by 3 bases and J by 2 bases, and 12 bases separated the two germline ends. The CDR3 region has the DNA TGTGCCAGCAGCTTCGCGGCGGGGACCACAGATACGCAGTATTTT. This encodes CASSFAAGTTDTQYF.

The gene calls are TRBV7-6 and TRBJ2-1; 7 bases fit TRBD2. The CDR3 totals 20 residues. V was pared by 5 bases and J by 5 bases, with 24 bases of the junction left unmatched. Germline values: CDR1 SGHVS, CDR2 FNYEAQ. For the CDR3, the DNA is TGTGCCAGCAGCGGTCCAGAGGGAGGGCCTAGAGGCTACTACAACAATGAGCAGTTCTTC. Its translation is CASSGPEGGPRGYYNNEQFF.

The rearrangement joins TRBV7-2 to TRBJ2-5, with 13 positions matching TRBD2. The ends lost 8 bases at V and 1 base at J; junction bases unmatched: 4. Per the germline V gene, CDR1 is SGHTA and CDR2 is FQGNSA. CDR3 size: 15 residues. In DNA form, the CDR3 reads TGTGCCAGCGGTCGGACTAGCGGGAGCCAAGAGACCCAGTACTTC. This codes for CASGRTSGSQETQYF.

The V call is TRBV18, the J call TRBJ2-2, with TRBD2 matching 10 bases. V shed 1 base, J shed 7 bases, and the junction held 6 bases outside the gene matches. Germline CDR1 KGHSH, CDR2 LQKENI. CDR3 length equals 16 residues. CDR3 sequence: CASSPRTSGTNGELFF. The CDR3 region has the DNA TGTGCCAGCTCACCACGAACTAGCGGGACTAACGGGGAGCTGTTTTTT. Full variable domain (missing parts from reference TRBV18 and TRBJ2-2): NAGVMQNPRHLVRRRGQEARLRCSPMKGHSHVYWYRQLPEEGLKFMVYLQKENIIDESGMPKERFSAEFPKEGPSILRIQQVVRGDSAAYFCASSPRTSGTNGELFFGEGSRLTVL.

The chain is built from TRBV6-6 and TRBJ1-5; the match to TRBD1 covers 8 bases. Per germline, CDR1 MNHNY and CDR2 SVGAGI (reference sequence). V was pared by 6 bases and J by 5 bases, with 3 bases of the junction left unmatched. The CDR3 covers 13 residues. The CDR3 protein is CASSTTGDQPQHF. CDR3 nucleotide sequence: TGTGCCAGCAGCACGACAGGGGATCAGCCCCAGCATTTT.

J is TRBJ1-2 and V is TRBV6-5; 8 bases align to TRBD1. This CDR3 region has 14 residues. Trimming took 5 bases from V and 6 from J; bases not matched to a gene: 8. Germline assignment: CDR1 MNHEY and CDR2 SVGAGI. CDR3: CASSPVQGANGYTF. The CDR3 DNA reads TGTGCCAGCAGTCCCGTGCAGGGGGCGAATGGCTACACCTTC.

The chain joins TRBV29-1 to TRBJ2-3; D gene ambiguous. Germline lookup yields CDR1 SQVTM and CDR2 ANQGSEA. Trimming removed 1 base from V and 6 bases from J, with 5 bases in between. This CDR3 comprises 11 residues. This CDR3 reads CSVEGVDTQYF. The CDR3 region has the DNA TGCAGCGTTGAAGGCGTCGATACGCAGTATTTT.

The rearrangement joins TRBV5-1 to TRBJ1-1; no reliable D call. V was pared by 0 bases and J by 11 bases, with 14 bases between. This CDR3 spans 13 amino acids. Germline V lookup: CDR1 SGHRS, CDR2 YFSETQ. The CDR3 DNA is TGCGCCAGCAGCTTGGGGCATGAGGCCGGGGCTTTCTTT. This sequence encodes CASSLGHEAGAFF.

The V call is TRBV5-8, the J call TRBJ2-1; TRBD2 agrees at 13 bases. CDR3 size: 17 residues. Germline V gene lookup returns CDR1 SGHTS and CDR2 YDEGEE. With 4 bases clipped from V and 4 bases from J, the junction kept 8 bases outside the gene matches. Written as DNA, the CDR3 is TGTGCCAGCAGCCCCGGGACTAGCGGGGCTTATTACAATGAGCAGTTCTTC. Residues: CASSPGTSGAYYNEQFF. Together with reference TRBV5-8 and TRBJ2-1, the CDR3 gives the full variable domain: EAGVTQSPTHLIKTRGQQATLRCSPISGHTSVYWYQQALGLGLQFLLWYDEGEERNRGNFPPRFSGRQFPNYSSELNVNALELEDSALYLCASSPGTSGAYYNEQFFGPGTRLTVL.

V is TRBV5-1 and J is TRBJ2-7; 7 nucleotides match TRBD1. The CDR3 length is 15 residues. J gave up 3 bases and V 5 bases, and 11 bases lay outside the gene matches. The germline V gene has CDR1 SGHRS and CDR2 YFSETQ. CDR3 residues: CASSPGRDRDYEQYF. DNA for the CDR3: TGCGCCAGCAGTCCCGGTAGGGACAGAGACTACGAGCAGTACTTC. Filled out from reference TRBV5-1 and TRBJ2-7, the complete variable domain reads KAGVTQTPRYLIKTRGQQVTLSCSPISGHRSVSWYQQTPGQGLQFLFEYFSETQRNKGNFPGRFSGRQFSNSRSEMNVSTLELGDSALYLCASSPGRDRDYEQYFGPGTRLTVT.

This sequence joins TRBV29-1 and TRBJ1-1; maybe TRBD1 (6 bases). Between the trimmed V and J ends, which lost 6 bases and 8 bases, there was a span of 19 bases. The CDR3 spans 13 residues. Germline V gene sequence: CDR1 SQVTM, CDR2 ANQGSEA. This CDR3 is CSVIRGGAGEAFF. The DNA for the CDR3 is TGCAGCGTGATAAGGGGGGGGGCAGGCGAAGCTTTCTTT.